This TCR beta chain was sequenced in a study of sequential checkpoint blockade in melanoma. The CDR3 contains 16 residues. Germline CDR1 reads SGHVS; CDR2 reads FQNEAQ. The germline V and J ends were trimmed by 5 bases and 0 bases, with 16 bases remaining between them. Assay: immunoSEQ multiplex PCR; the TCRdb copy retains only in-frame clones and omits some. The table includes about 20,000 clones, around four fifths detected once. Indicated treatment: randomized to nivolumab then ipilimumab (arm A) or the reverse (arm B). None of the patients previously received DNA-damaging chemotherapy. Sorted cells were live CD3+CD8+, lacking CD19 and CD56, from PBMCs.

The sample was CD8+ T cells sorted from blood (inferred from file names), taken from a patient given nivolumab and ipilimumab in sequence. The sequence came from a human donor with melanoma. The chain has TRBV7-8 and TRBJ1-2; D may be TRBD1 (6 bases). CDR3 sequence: CASSLFGQNSNYGYTF. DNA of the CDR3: TGTGCCAGCAGCCTGTTCGGACAGAATTCTAACTATGGCTACACCTTC. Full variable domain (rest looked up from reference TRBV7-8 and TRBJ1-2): GAGVSQSPRYKVAKRGQDVALRCDPISGHVSLFWYQQALGQGPEFLTYFQNEAQLDKSGLPSDRFFAERPEGSVSTLKIQRTQQEDSAVYLCASSLFGQNSNYGYTFGSGTRLTVV.